Below, 27 T cell receptor beta chains from the same sample are listed, as sequenced in a study of T cells in Graves' hyperthyroidism and ophthalmopathy. Amplified TCR beta CDR3 regions derived from RNA transcripts. First-round RT-PCR targeting the TCR CDR3 was performed with the HTBI primer set. From the multiplex PCR reads, TCRdb called clonotypes with MiXCR, one entry per CDR3 protein. The table includes 250,000 to 300,000 distinct CDR3 sequences, 12% to 15% detected once. Sequenced material: blood. These receptors came from a woman in her thirties or forties with Graves' hyperthyroidism.

The V and J genes are TRBV7-9 and TRBJ2-5; a possible D gene is TRBD2 (6 bases). V lost 5 bases, J lost 1 base, and 11 bases lay in between. The CDR3 length is 14 residues. Germline CDR1 and CDR2: SEHNR and FQNEAQ (reference sequence). In DNA, the CDR3 is TGTGCCAGCAGCCTCGCGGGACCCCAAGAGACCCAGTACTTC. This encodes CASSLAGPQETQYF.

This clonotype was counted between two and nine times. A read error is possible here, since a much larger clone lies one base away. This sequence joins TRBV18 and TRBJ2-5, with D perhaps matching TRBD1 or TRBD2 (5 bases each). The CDR3 consists of 14 residues. Germline values: CDR1 KGHSH, CDR2 LQKENI. The DNA for the CDR3 is TGTGCCAGCTCACGAGGGCTGGGGCCAGAGTCCCAGTACTTC. Its protein is CASSRGLGPESQYF. The whole variable domain, filled in from reference TRBV18 and TRBJ2-5, reads NAGVMQNPRHLVRRRGQEARLRCSPMKGHSHVYWYRQLPEEGLKFMVYLQKENIIDESGMPKERFSAEFPKEGPSILRIQQVVRGDSAAYFCASSRGLGPESQYFGPGTRLLVL.

The V and J genes are TRBV18 and TRBJ2-7; either TRBD1 or TRBD2 may supply D (5 bases each). The CDR3 totals 16 residues. CDR1 is KGHSH, CDR2 LQKENI, per germline. The V gene lost 6 bases and the J gene lost 0 bases, with 18 bases spanning the gap. The chain's CDR3 is CASSVSGAGSSYEQYF. CDR3 in DNA: TGTGCCAGCTCCGTATCAGGAGCAGGGAGCTCCTACGAGCAGTACTTC.

This clonotype was detected only a few times. This rearrangement joins TRBV5-5 to TRBJ2-2; 7 bases fit TRBD1. The CDR3 totals 16 residues. V lost 1 base to trimming and J lost 7 bases; unmatched junction nucleotides: 10. The germline CDR1 and CDR2 sequences are SGHKS and YYEKEE (reference sequence). The CDR3 bases are TGTGCCAGCAGCTTGACTCCGGGACAGAGCGGCGGGGAGCTGTTTTTT. Translation gives CASSLTPGQSGGELFF.

This clonotype appeared many times. The genes are TRBV12-3 or TRBV12-4 and TRBJ1-3; D unresolved. V was pared by 6 bases and J by 0 bases, with 12 bases between. CDR3 length: 15 amino acids. As DNA, the CDR3 is TGTGCCAGCAGCCGCTCTGTCAGCTCTGGAAACACCATATATTTT. Amino acids: CASSRSVSSGNTIYF.

This clonotype has a count of ten or more. This chain joins TRBV7-2 and TRBJ1-1; D ambiguous. Germline V CDR1 and CDR2: SGHTA, FQGNSA. This CDR3 spans 11 amino acids. V lost 10 bases and J 4 bases, leaving 10 bases between the germline ends. DNA for the CDR3: TGTGCCAACAGAGGAGGCACTGAAGCTTTCTTT. It translates to CANRGGTEAFF.

This clonotype occurred many times. The V gene is TRBV11-3, the J gene TRBJ2-3; the match to TRBD2 covers 11 bases. The CDR3 consists of 15 residues. Germline V CDR1 and CDR2: SGHNT, YENEEA. With V trimmed by 0 bases and J by 5 bases, 1 base remained unmatched. The CDR3 reads CASSLETSGKDTQYF. CDR3 nucleotides: TGTGCCAGCAGCTTAGAGACTAGCGGGAAAGATACGCAGTATTTT.

The V call is TRBV5-1, the J call TRBJ1-2; the D is unclear. Germline CDR1 and CDR2: SGHRS and YFSETQ. The CDR3 has 12 amino acids. The ends were cut back, 4 bases at V and 7 bases at J, with 11 bases in the middle. The CDR3 here is CASSPGDGGYTF. In DNA form, the CDR3 reads TGCGCCAGCAGCCCTGGAGACGGTGGCTACACCTTC.

Many counts were recorded for this clonotype. This chain links TRBV11-2 with TRBJ2-7; 7 positions match TRBD1. V trimming: 2 bases; J trimming: 5 bases; junction bases outside the gene matches: 6. The CDR3 totals 14 residues. CDR1 is SGHAT and CDR2 is FQNNGV in the germline V gene. CDR3 protein: CASSLFTGDHEQYF. The CDR3 nucleotides read TGTGCCAGCAGCTTATTTACAGGGGACCACGAGCAGTACTTC.

This clonotype was counted ten times or more. The chain links TRBV11-3 to TRBJ1-1; D call uncertain. In germline, CDR1 is SGHNT, CDR2 YENEEA. V lost 4 bases, J lost 3 bases, and 15 bases lay in between. The CDR3 extends over 15 amino acids. The CDR3: CASSSSSPRYTEAFF. CDR3 DNA sequence: TGTGCCAGCAGCTCCTCTAGTCCGCGTTACACTGAAGCTTTCTTT.

This clonotype was observed at least ten times. This chain links TRBV29-1 with TRBJ1-1, with D tentatively TRBD1 (6 bases). The germline V gene has CDR1 SQVTM and CDR2 ANQGSEA. Trimming took off 7 bases at V and 8 bases at J, with 14 bases between the two ends. CDR3 length equals 11 residues. This CDR3 is CSAKRGAEAFF. DNA for the CDR3: TGCAGCGCCAAAAGGGGGGCCGAAGCTTTCTTT.

This clonotype was counted a few times. The chain employs TRBV28 and TRBJ1-2; D is perhaps TRBD1 (5 bases). The germline CDR1 and CDR2 sequences are MDHEN and SYDVKM. The CDR3 has 15 residues. V was pared by 6 bases and J by 6 bases, with 20 bases between. In DNA form, the CDR3 reads TGTGCCAGCAGCCTAGCCGGCGGGGGAGGCGATGGCTACACCTTC. Translated, it gives CASSLAGGGGDGYTF.

Concerning this clonotype: It may be a read error: a sequence one base away is much more abundant. The V gene is TRBV5-4, the J gene TRBJ1-1; weak D call: TRBD1 (6 bases). V lost 4 bases and J lost 4, with 17 bases in between. The CDR3 covers 15 residues. The germline V gene has CDR1 SGHNT and CDR2 YYREEE (reference sequence). This CDR3 reads CASSGGGRWGTEAFF. CDR3 nucleotides: TGTGCCAGCAGCGGGGGGGGGCGCTGGGGCACTGAAGCTTTCTTT.

This clonotype was counted many times. The chain is built from TRBV20-1 and TRBJ2-3; 7 nucleotides match TRBD1. The CDR3 contains 14 residues. Per the germline V gene, CDR1 is DFQATT and CDR2 is SNEGSKA (reference sequence). V dropped 6 bases and J dropped 0; count of bases not matched to a gene: 6. CDR3 region: CSADDRVSTDTQYF. The CDR3 DNA reads as TGCAGTGCCGATGACAGGGTTAGCACAGATACGCAGTATTTT.

This clonotype was detected only a few times. This chain connects TRBV7-9 to TRBJ2-3, with 13 bases that match TRBD2. The CDR3 has 17 residues. Germline-derived CDR1 and CDR2 are SEHNR and FQNEAQ (reference sequence). V gave up 1 base and J gave up 3 bases; unmatched junction bases: 4. CDR3 protein: CASSLGLAGGLTDTQYF. In nucleotides, the CDR3 is TGTGCCAGCAGCTTAGGACTAGCGGGAGGCTTGACAGATACGCAGTATTTT.

This clonotype was detected ten times or more. This chain joins TRBV11-1 and TRBJ1-2, with 7 nucleotides matching TRBD1. This CDR3 is built from 13 residues. J gave up 8 bases and V 1 base, and 4 bases lay outside the gene matches. CDR1 is SGHAT, CDR2 FQDESV, per germline (reference sequence). The CDR3 region has the DNA TGTGCCAGCAGCTTAGAGGACAGGCGAGGCTACACCTTC. Amino acids: CASSLEDRRGYTF.

This clonotype was seen only a few times. The chain joins TRBV7-8 to TRBJ1-3; D might be TRBD1 (5 bases). V was clipped by 3 bases and J by 2 bases, with 8 bases between them. This CDR3 has 14 amino acids. Germline lookup yields CDR1 SGHVS and CDR2 FQNEAQ. The CDR3 bases are TGTGCCAGCAGCTTTCGCAGGGCTGGAAACACCATATATTTT. Its translation is CASSFRRAGNTIYF.

This clonotype showed up many times. This chain connects TRBV18 to TRBJ1-1, with 8 bases aligning to TRBD1. This CDR3 has 14 residues. With 5 bases clipped from V and 7 bases from J, the junction kept 9 bases outside the gene matches. Germline CDR1 and CDR2: KGHSH and LQKENI. In DNA form, the CDR3 reads TGTGCCAGCTCAGGCGGCAGGGGGCCGAGTGAAGCTTTCTTT. Translation gives CASSGGRGPSEAFF.

This clonotype came up a few times. The CDR3 region is CASSVEGDSYNEQFF. CDR3 coding DNA: TGTGCCAGCAGCGTAGAGGGGGACTCCTACAATGAGCAGTTCTTC. The rearrangement links TRBV9 to TRBJ2-1, with D perhaps matching TRBD1 (6 bases). Germline loops: CDR1 SGDLS, CDR2 YYNGEE. CDR3 length equals 15 residues. Deletions cut 0 bases from V and 0 bases from J, with 7 bases between. Full variable domain (rest looked up from reference TRBV9 and TRBJ2-1): DSGVTQTPKHLITATGQRVTLRCSPRSGDLSVYWYQQSLDQGLQFLIQYYNGEERAKGNILERFSAQQFPDLHSELNLSSLELGDSALYFCASSVEGDSYNEQFFGPGTRLTVL.

The chain employs TRBV24-1 and TRBJ1-1; D remains unclear. The V gene lost 6 bases and the J gene lost 0 bases, with 7 bases spanning the gap. The CDR3 runs 13 residues. Germline lookup yields CDR1 KGHDR and CDR2 SFDVKD. CDR3 DNA: TGTGCCACCAGTTCCACAGTGAACACTGAAGCTTTCTTT. This encodes CATSSTVNTEAFF.

The V call is TRBV20-1, the J call TRBJ2-2; D is uncertain. CDR1 and CDR2 from the germline V gene are DFQATT and SNEGSKA (reference sequence). V was trimmed by 1 base and J by 1 base, leaving 4 bases between them. CDR3 length: 13 amino acids. CDR3 sequence (DNA): TGCAGTGCTAGAGGGGGGAACACCGGGGAGCTGTTTTTT. It yields the protein CSARGGNTGELFF.

There are a few counts of this clonotype. The chain links TRBV25-1 to TRBJ2-7; 8 nucleotides agree with TRBD1. Germline V gene sequence: CDR1 MGHDK, CDR2 SYGVNS. The trim removed 10 bases at V and 6 bases at J, leaving 11 bases unmatched. This CDR3 spans 13 amino acids. The CDR3 is CATSYGQGLEQYF. CDR3 nucleotides: TGTGCCACCTCTTACGGACAGGGTCTCGAGCAGTACTTC.

This clonotype was seen many times. V usage is TRBV7-9 and J usage is TRBJ2-7, with D possibly TRBD1 on 5 matching bases. This CDR3 region has 17 residues. Germline-derived CDR1 and CDR2 are SEHNR and FQNEAQ (reference sequence). V was cut by 5 bases and J by 0 bases, with 20 bases left in between. The CDR3 nucleotides read TGTGCCAGCAGCGAACCAGGGCAGGGTATGGGCTCCTACGAGCAGTACTTC. Its translation is CASSEPGQGMGSYEQYF.

This clonotype was seen many times. The chain combines TRBV2 with TRBJ2-3; 8 bases are shared with TRBD2. Germline-derived CDR1 and CDR2 are SNHLY and FYNNEI. After removal of 3 bases from V and 1 base from J, the junction contained 9 bases not matched to a gene. The CDR3 extends over 17 amino acids. The CDR3 region is CASSETEGLARTDTQYF. DNA for the CDR3: TGTGCCAGCAGTGAGACCGAAGGACTAGCTCGCACAGATACGCAGTATTTT.

This clonotype has ten or more counts. The chain employs TRBV7-2 and TRBJ1-1; D gene unclear. This CDR3 has 13 residues. CDR1 and CDR2 (germline): SGHTA, FQGNSA. The ends were cut back, 3 bases at V and 5 bases at J, with 10 bases in the middle. Written as DNA, the CDR3 is TGTGCCAGCAGCTTCTACATCGGGACTGAAGCTTTCTTT. Residues: CASSFYIGTEAFF.

J is TRBJ2-7 and V is TRBV19; D ambiguous. The CDR3 extends over 14 amino acids. V was trimmed by 3 bases and J by 2 bases, leaving 11 bases between them. CDR1 is LNHDA, CDR2 SQIVND, per germline (reference sequence). DNA for the CDR3: TGTGCCAGTAGTATCGGCGGCCTAGCCTACGAGCAGTACTTC. Encoded protein: CASSIGGLAYEQYF.

This clonotype has ten or more counts. The chain links TRBV4-1 to TRBJ2-5, with D perhaps TRBD2 (5 bases). Germline V lookup: CDR1 MGHRA, CDR2 YSYEKL. This CDR3 contains 14 residues. V was clipped by 4 bases and J by 2 bases, with 11 bases between them. This chain's CDR3 is CASSPLPGQETQYF. CDR3 coding DNA: TGCGCCAGCAGCCCCCTGCCGGGGCAAGAGACCCAGTACTTC.